This TCR beta chain was captured in a study of prognosis after radiotherapy for stage I lung cancer. About the study: Patients received 3 to 5 SBRT fractions with a biologically effective dose of at least 100 Gy.

Germline CDR1 MRHNA, CDR2 SNTAGT. The ends lost 4 bases at V and 3 bases at J; junction bases unmatched: 3. This CDR3 contains 13 residues. As for this clonotype: A read error likely explains this, since a far larger clone differs by one base.

Multiplex PCR, run in two rounds, amplified TCR beta CDR3 from genomic DNA. Individual primers that were specific to each TRBV and TRBJ gene served in first-round PCR. Each CDR3 protein gets one entry after TCRdb re-called the multiplex PCR reads with MiXCR. The table has some 20,000 distinct CDR3 sequences, around 55% seen once. The origin of this receptor is a donor over 45 with non-small cell lung cancer. This chain uses TRBV6-4 with TRBJ2-7; 7 bases match TRBD1. Sequencing was performed on PBMCs, taken before or after stereotactic body radiation therapy (not recorded which). The CDR3: CASSGTGVYEQYF. Written as DNA, the CDR3 is TGTGCCAGCAGTGGCACAGGGGTCTACGAGCAGTACTTC.